A single sample is the source of the 17 T cell receptor beta chains below, sequenced in a study of cytotoxic CD8 clonotypes in ibrutinib-treated CLL. Profiling relied on immunoSEQ multiplex PCR, and the TCRdb table lists in-frame clones only, not all of them. The sample records around 200,000 clones, 70% being singletons. Source: PBMCs, taken after 12 months of ibrutinib treatment. These receptors all come from a human donor with chronic lymphocytic leukemia.

The gene calls are TRBV25-1 and TRBJ1-3; D is unresolved. This CDR3 comprises 13 residues. The germline V gene encodes CDR1 MGHDK and CDR2 SYGVNS. Trimming removed 7 bases at V and 4 bases at J, with 11 bases between. As DNA, the CDR3 is TGTGCCAGCACCCTAGCAGGCGGAAACACCATATATTTT. Translating gives CASTLAGGNTIYF.

The rearrangement links TRBV5-1 to TRBJ2-2; D unclear. The CDR3 contains 15 residues. Per the germline V gene, CDR1 is SGHRS and CDR2 is YFSETQ. With 3 bases removed from V and 4 bases from J, the gap between germline ends came to 13 bases. CDR3 residues: CASSYGSPGTGELFF. The DNA of the CDR3 is TGCGCCAGCAGCTATGGATCCCCGGGCACCGGGGAGCTGTTTTTT.

The chain is built from TRBV30 and TRBJ1-2, with D uncertain. The CDR3 contains 13 residues. Deletions cut 3 bases from V and 0 bases from J, with 8 bases between. Looked up from germline, CDR1 is GTSNPN and CDR2 is SVGIG (reference sequence). CDR3 DNA: TGTGCCTGGAGCCTTGGTCCTAACTATGGCTACACCTTC. As protein: CAWSLGPNYGYTF.

The chain employs TRBV7-2 and TRBJ2-7; no firm D call. V shed 0 bases and J shed 7 bases, with 10 bases lying between them. This CDR3 spans 13 amino acids. The germline CDR1 and CDR2 sequences are SGHTA and FQGNSA. The CDR3 reads CASSLAVSQEQYF. The CDR3 region has the DNA TGTGCCAGCAGCTTAGCGGTTAGCCAGGAGCAGTACTTC.

This chain links TRBV7-3 with TRBJ1-2; D is undetermined. The V and J ends lost 0 bases and 4 bases respectively, with 9 bases between them. The CDR3 runs 14 residues. CDR1 and CDR2 (germline): SGHTA, FQGTGA. CDR3 residues: CASSLTSDFYGYTF. Here the CDR3 DNA reads TGTGCCAGCAGCTTAACTTCGGATTTCTATGGCTACACCTTC.

The chain recombines TRBV21-1 with TRBJ2-7; TRBD2, the table's D call, was not compared with the DNA. TRBV21-1 is noted as a pseudogene. The CDR3 has 13 residues. The CDR3 DNA is TGTGCCAGCAGCTCTATGATTCTCTACGAGCAGTACTTC. This gives the protein CASSSMILYEQYF.

This clone has a handful of counts. The genes are TRBV7-9 and TRBJ1-4, with D unclear. Trimming removed 1 base at V and 8 bases at J, with 8 bases between. This CDR3 region has 13 residues. The V gene's germline CDR1 is SEHNR and CDR2 FQNEAQ (reference sequence). CDR3 amino acids: CASSLEPREKLFF. The CDR3 region has the DNA TGTGCCAGCAGCTTAGAGCCGAGGGAAAAACTGTTTTTT.

J is TRBJ1-2 and V is TRBV4-1; 9 nucleotides agree with TRBD1. The CDR3 consists of 14 residues. With V trimmed by 1 base and J by 8 bases, 5 bases remained unmatched. Germline CDR1 is MGHRA and CDR2 is YSYEKL. In nucleotides, the CDR3 is TGCGCCAGCAGCCAAGGGACAGGGGTAGGAGGCTACACCTTC. Residues: CASSQGTGVGGYTF.

This clone has just a few counts. The V and J genes are TRBV7-2 and TRBJ2-4; D may be TRBD1 (7 bases). The CDR3 covers 17 residues. V dropped 5 bases and J dropped 0 bases, with 17 bases sitting between them. Germline CDR1 is SGHTA and CDR2 is FQGNSA. This CDR3 reads CASSARGTVLAKNIQYF. DNA of the CDR3: TGTGCCAGCAGCGCCCGCGGGACAGTTCTAGCCAAAAACATTCAGTACTTC.

V and J are TRBV29-1 and TRBJ1-1; possible D gene TRBD1, 6 bases. The germline V gene encodes CDR1 SQVTM and CDR2 ANQGSEA. Trimming shortened V by 0 bases and J by 1 base, and 9 bases separated the two germline ends. CDR3 length: 14 residues. CDR3 coding DNA: TGCAGCGTTGAAGAGGGGGCCGCGAACACTGAAGCTTTCTTT. This translates into CSVEEGAANTEAFF.

J is TRBJ1-2 and V is TRBV25-1; no clear D. V was cut by 6 bases and J by 4 bases, with 12 bases left in between. Looked up from germline, CDR1 is MGHDK and CDR2 is SYGVNS. The length of the CDR3 is 13 residues. CDR3 sequence: CASSKGRIYGYTF. The DNA for the CDR3 is TGTGCCAGCAGCAAAGGACGGATCTATGGCTACACCTTC.

The chain joins TRBV7-3 to TRBJ2-1; D possibly corresponds to TRBD2 (5 bases). The V end was cut by 5 bases, the J end by 9 bases, with 14 bases between. The length of the CDR3 is 13 residues. CDR1 SGHTA and CDR2 FQGTGA come from the germline V gene. The CDR3 DNA follows: TGTGCCAGCAGCCCCAACCTGGGGAGTGAGCAGTTCTTC. Protein sequence: CASSPNLGSEQFF.

This clone appeared a single time. The J gene is TRBJ2-1, the V gene TRBV5-6; D tentatively fits TRBD1 or TRBD2 (6 bases each). The CDR3 is 15 amino acids. The ends were cut back, 7 bases at V and 3 bases at J, with 17 bases in the middle. Per germline, CDR1 SGHDT and CDR2 YYEEEE. The CDR3 coding sequence is TGTGCCAGCGGGGGCGGGACGGAGCTCTACAATGAGCAGTTCTTC. Its protein is CASGGGTELYNEQFF.

The rearrangement joins TRBV9 to TRBJ2-3; 9 nucleotides agree with TRBD2. The trim removed 1 base at V and 5 bases at J, leaving 2 bases unmatched. This CDR3 spans 14 amino acids. Germline V gives CDR1 SGDLS, CDR2 YYNGEE. CDR3 protein: CASSVSGRIDTQYF. CDR3 sequence (DNA): TGTGCCAGCAGCGTAAGCGGGAGGATAGATACGCAGTATTTT.

This chain joins TRBV27 and TRBJ2-6; D ambiguous. Germline CDR1 reads MNHEY; CDR2 reads SMNVEV (reference sequence). The CDR3 spans 15 residues. V shed 4 bases and J shed 0 bases, with 7 bases lying between them. This CDR3 reads CASSSLHSGANVLTF. In nucleotides, the CDR3 is TGTGCCAGCAGTTCCCTCCACTCTGGGGCCAACGTCCTGACTTTC.

This chain joins TRBV7-3 and TRBJ1-2, with 7 bases identical to TRBD1. The length of the CDR3 is 15 residues. After removal of 4 bases from V and 8 bases from J, the junction contained 13 bases not matched to a gene. Per germline, CDR1 SGHTA and CDR2 FQGTGA. CDR3 loop: CASSSTGDRAMGYTF. CDR3 DNA sequence: TGTGCCAGCAGCTCAACAGGGGACCGGGCTATGGGCTACACCTTC.

The chain carries TRBV5-1 and TRBJ1-2, with a tentative D call TRBD1 (6 bases). CDR1 is SGHRS and CDR2 is YFSETQ in the germline V gene. Trimming took off 6 bases at V and 6 bases at J, with 24 bases between the two ends. CDR3 size: 16 residues. The CDR3 spells CASTLPGAQSGDGYTF. DNA for the CDR3: TGCGCCAGCACACTACCAGGGGCCCAGTCGGGCGATGGCTACACCTTC.